These T cell receptor beta chains were read from a single sample in a study of OX40 agonist ivuxolimab in advanced cancers. Assay used: immunoSEQ multiplex PCR; TCRdb lists only in-frame clones, some missing. The sample consists of 62,000 or so clones, 80% to 90% of them appearing once. This sample comprised CD4+ or CD8+ T cells sorted from blood, obtained in a trial of the OX40 agonist ivuxolimab. These receptors came from an adult with an advanced solid tumor such as melanoma, head and neck, liver or kidney cancer. Both conserved end residues are part of each CDR3. Fields, in order: D gene, J gene, clone size, V gene, CDR3 protein, CDR3 DNA. D genes are given only for firm matches. The size of a clone is reported for some rows only, either as once, few or many, or as a class for expanded clones.

d_gene: TRBD1
j_gene: TRBJ1-1
abundance: .
v_gene: TRBV6-1
CDR3aa: CASRRTGGTEAFF
CDR3nt: TGTGCCAGCAGGAGGACAGGGGGCACTGAAGCTTTCTTT

d_gene: TRBD2
j_gene: TRBJ2-7
abundance: .
v_gene: TRBV11-3
CDR3aa: CASSQDPGLGLYEQYF
CDR3nt: TGTGCCAGCAGCCAAGACCCGGGACTAGGACTCTACGAGCAGTACTTC

d_gene: .
j_gene: TRBJ2-3
abundance: .
v_gene: TRBV9
CDR3aa: CASSVVGDTQYF
CDR3nt: TGTGCCAGCAGCGTCGTGGGGGATACGCAGTATTTT

d_gene: .
j_gene: TRBJ1-1
abundance: .
v_gene: TRBV5-4
CDR3aa: CASSLPGKSTEAFF
CDR3nt: TGTGCCAGCAGCTTGCCAGGGAAGAGCACTGAAGCTTTCTTT

d_gene: TRBD1
j_gene: TRBJ1-5
abundance: .
v_gene: TRBV6-6
CDR3aa: CASSGTDNQPQHF
CDR3nt: TGTGCCAGCAGCGGGACAGATAATCAGCCCCAGCATTTT

d_gene: .
j_gene: TRBJ2-1
abundance: .
v_gene: TRBV5-4
CDR3aa: CASSLGRSSYNEQFF
CDR3nt: TGTGCCAGCAGCTTGGGCAGGAGCTCCTACAATGAGCAGTTCTTC

d_gene: TRBD1
j_gene: TRBJ2-1
abundance: .
v_gene: TRBV6-1
CDR3aa: CASSDRDRGRYNEQFF
CDR3nt: TGTGCCAGCAGTGATCGGGACAGGGGGAGGTACAATGAGCAGTTCTTC

d_gene: TRBD2
j_gene: TRBJ2-7
abundance: .
v_gene: TRBV29-1
CDR3aa: CSVEEGGTPYEQYF
CDR3nt: TGCAGCGTTGAAGAGGGAGGGACCCCCTACGAGCAGTACTTC

d_gene: TRBD1
j_gene: TRBJ1-2
abundance: .
v_gene: TRBV5-1
CDR3aa: CASSEIQGAFYGYTF
CDR3nt: TGCGCCAGCAGCGAAATACAGGGGGCCTTCTATGGCTACACCTTC

d_gene: TRBD1
j_gene: TRBJ2-3
abundance: few
v_gene: TRBV2
CDR3aa: CASSSRTGGTDTQYF
CDR3nt: TGTGCCAGCAGTTCAAGGACAGGGGGTACAGATACGCAGTATTTT

d_gene: .
j_gene: TRBJ2-7
abundance: .
v_gene: TRBV11-3
CDR3aa: CASSLGISSSYEQYF
CDR3nt: TGTGCCAGCAGCTTAGGGATCTCCAGCTCCTACGAGCAGTACTTC

d_gene: .
j_gene: TRBJ1-3
abundance: .
v_gene: TRBV28
CDR3aa: CACGWATIYF
CDR3nt: TGTGCCTGTGGGTGGGCCACCATATATTTT

d_gene: TRBD2
j_gene: TRBJ2-1
abundance: .
v_gene: TRBV5-1
CDR3aa: CASSLEGGGHNEQFF
CDR3nt: TGCGCCAGCAGCTTGGAAGGCGGGGGTCACAATGAGCAGTTCTTC

d_gene: .
j_gene: TRBJ2-3
abundance: .
v_gene: TRBV5-4
CDR3aa: CASSQPRDTQYF
CDR3nt: TGTGCCAGCAGCCAACCCCGGGATACGCAGTATTTT

d_gene: TRBD1
j_gene: TRBJ1-6
abundance: .
v_gene: TRBV12-5
CDR3aa: CASAGQGGNSPLHF
CDR3nt: TGTGCTAGTGCCGGACAGGGGGGTAATTCACCCCTCCACTTT

d_gene: .
j_gene: TRBJ1-2
abundance: .
v_gene: TRBV19
CDR3aa: CATHSYGYTF
CDR3nt: TGTGCCACCCACAGCTATGGCTACACCTTC

d_gene: .
j_gene: TRBJ2-7
abundance: .
v_gene: TRBV5-1
CDR3aa: CASSLTWSEQYF
CDR3nt: TGCGCCAGCAGCCTGACCTGGTCCGAGCAGTACTTC

d_gene: TRBD1
j_gene: TRBJ1-2
abundance: .
v_gene: TRBV5-6
CDR3aa: CASSPGTGGANYGYTF
CDR3nt: TGTGCCAGCAGCCCTGGGACAGGAGGCGCTAACTATGGCTACACCTTC

d_gene: .
j_gene: TRBJ1-3
abundance: .
v_gene: TRBV9
CDR3aa: CASSVLGEGRSGNTIYF
CDR3nt: TGTGCCAGCAGCGTCCTTGGGGAGGGGAGATCTGGAAACACCATATATTTT

d_gene: .
j_gene: TRBJ1-2
abundance: few
v_gene: TRBV2
CDR3aa: CASSAGPRYGYTF
CDR3nt: TGTGCCAGCAGTGCCGGACCGCGCTATGGCTACACCTTC

d_gene: .
j_gene: TRBJ2-7
abundance: .
v_gene: TRBV30
CDR3aa: CAWSLGGTYEQYF
CDR3nt: TGTGCCTGGAGTCTAGGGGGGACCTACGAGCAGTACTTC

d_gene: TRBD1
j_gene: TRBJ1-3
abundance: .
v_gene: TRBV7-9
CDR3aa: CASGPDRSSGNTIYF
CDR3nt: TGTGCCAGCGGACCGGACAGGTCCTCTGGAAACACCATATATTTT

d_gene: .
j_gene: TRBJ2-7
abundance: once
v_gene: TRBV5-5
CDR3aa: CASSLGRDINVGEQYF
CDR3nt: TGTGCCAGCAGCTTGGGAAGGGACATTAACGTGGGGGAGCAGTACTTC

d_gene: .
j_gene: TRBJ1-3
abundance: .
v_gene: TRBV7-2
CDR3aa: CASSLAAGGGNTIYF
CDR3nt: TGTGCCAGCAGCTTAGCAGCCGGGGGCGGAAACACCATATATTTT

d_gene: .
j_gene: TRBJ1-2
abundance: .
v_gene: TRBV6-1
CDR3aa: CASSDMGGHPGSYTF
CDR3nt: TGTGCCAGCAGTGACATGGGGGGACACCCAGGAAGCTACACCTTC

d_gene: TRBD2
j_gene: TRBJ2-5
abundance: .
v_gene: TRBV9
CDR3aa: CASSAGLEKSQETQYF
CDR3nt: TGTGCCAGCAGCGCCGGACTAGAAAAGTCCCAAGAGACCCAGTACTTC

d_gene: .
j_gene: TRBJ2-3
abundance: .
v_gene: TRBV5-6
CDR3aa: CASSLMVGIDTQYF
CDR3nt: TGTGCCAGCAGCTTGATGGTGGGCATAGATACGCAGTATTTT

d_gene: .
j_gene: TRBJ2-2
abundance: few
v_gene: TRBV7-8
CDR3aa: CASSSESNTGELFF
CDR3nt: TGTGCCAGCAGCTCAGAGTCGAACACCGGGGAGCTGTTTTTT

d_gene: TRBD1
j_gene: TRBJ2-7
abundance: .
v_gene: TRBV5-1
CDR3aa: CASSLGQGPDEQYF
CDR3nt: TGCGCCAGCAGCCTGGGACAGGGTCCCGACGAGCAGTACTTC

d_gene: .
j_gene: TRBJ2-1
abundance: .
v_gene: TRBV7-9
CDR3aa: CASSLNQAGQFF
CDR3nt: TGTGCCAGCAGCTTAAATCAGGCCGGGCAGTTCTTC

d_gene: .
j_gene: TRBJ2-3
abundance: .
v_gene: TRBV7-9
CDR3aa: CASSLAIGFRRSTDTQYF
CDR3nt: TGTGCCAGCAGCTTAGCCATAGGTTTCCGTCGAAGCACAGATACGCAGTATTTT

d_gene: TRBD1
j_gene: TRBJ2-7
abundance: .
v_gene: TRBV27
CDR3aa: CASRLDRGTYEQYF
CDR3nt: TGTGCCAGCAGGCTGGACAGGGGAACATACGAGCAGTACTTC

d_gene: TRBD1
j_gene: TRBJ2-1
abundance: .
v_gene: TRBV19
CDR3aa: CASRVGQGAIGQFF
CDR3nt: TGTGCCAGTAGGGTAGGACAGGGGGCGATCGGGCAGTTCTTC

d_gene: .
j_gene: TRBJ1-5
abundance: .
v_gene: TRBV29-1
CDR3aa: CSVGWGVDQPQHF
CDR3nt: TGCAGCGTGGGGTGGGGGGTTGATCAGCCCCAGCATTTT

d_gene: TRBD1
j_gene: TRBJ1-2
abundance: .
v_gene: TRBV27
CDR3aa: CASRTGVGGTHTF
CDR3nt: TGTGCCAGCAGGACAGGGGTTGGGGGGACCCACACCTTC

d_gene: TRBD2
j_gene: TRBJ2-7
abundance: once
v_gene: TRBV27
CDR3aa: CASSFGLAGGVYEQYF
CDR3nt: TGCGCCAGCAGTTTTGGACTAGCGGGGGGAGTCTACGAGCAGTACTTC

d_gene: TRBD1
j_gene: TRBJ1-1
abundance: .
v_gene: TRBV5-4
CDR3aa: CASSARDRGWGTEAFF
CDR3nt: TGTGCCAGCAGCGCCCGGGACAGGGGTTGGGGTACTGAAGCTTTCTTT

d_gene: TRBD1
j_gene: TRBJ2-5
abundance: .
v_gene: TRBV6-5
CDR3aa: CASSYGTGGSGETQYF
CDR3nt: TGTGCCAGCAGTTACGGGACAGGGGGCTCCGGGGAGACCCAGTACTTC

d_gene: TRBD1
j_gene: TRBJ1-6
abundance: .
v_gene: TRBV5-4
CDR3aa: CASSTGQGAANSPLHF
CDR3nt: TGTGCCAGCAGCACGGGACAGGGGGCTGCTAATTCACCCCTCCACTTT

d_gene: .
j_gene: TRBJ1-2
abundance: .
v_gene: TRBV15
CDR3aa: CATSRENYGYTF
CDR3nt: TGTGCCACCAGCAGAGAGAACTATGGCTACACCTTC